One T cell receptor beta chain is described in this entry. Its specificity is not known. J lost 4 bases, V lost 10 bases, and 8 bases had no gene match. The CDR3 spans 15 residues. Germline V gene data show CDR1 as KGHDR and CDR2 as SFDVKD. This entry comes from a study of T cell responses to AZD1222 COVID-19 vaccine. The overall study: Analyses pooled second doses at about 4 or about 12 weeks. Study-wide results and caveats: Spike-specific TCR breadth and depth grew following two AZD1222 doses. Nearly half of spike-specific TCRs reportedly go after variant regions that carry no mutations. The number of AZD1222 recipients seropositive at baseline was only five to seven.

Measured with immunoSEQ multiplex PCR; TCRdb has only the in-frame clones, and not every one. The table lists 130,000 to 150,000 clones, approximately 90% of them singletons. The source of this sequence is an adult in good health. The chain recombines TRBV24-1 with TRBJ2-3, with 12 bases fitting TRBD2. Specimen: peripheral blood, collected on day 0 of AZD1222 vaccination. CDR3 protein: CATRASGGAADTQYF. DNA for the CDR3: TGTGCCACGCGGGCTAGCGGGGGGGCCGCAGATACGCAGTATTTT.